This T cell receptor beta chain was captured in a study of blood T cell repertoires in COVID-19. Overall study: The analysed material was cDNA or gDNA that came from T cells, B-cell-depleted T cells, or PBMCs.

Per the authors' pipeline: Reference gene primers were amplified, and this amplification served to estimate nucleated cell counts. Here immunoSEQ multiplex PCR was the method, and the copy in TCRdb shows in-frame clones only, minus some. V and J calls and clone size are as listed in that table; D and trimming were resolved from the DNA. Counted here are around 100,000 clones, roughly 92% occurring once; the ten biggest clones make up around 5.7%. This clone was seen just once. The clonotype originates from a man between 65 and 85 years old with acute or convalescent COVID-19. Sequencing was performed on peripheral blood.

CDR3 region: CASSQVAQETQYF. CDR3 nucleotide sequence: TGTGCCAGCAGCCAGGTTGCCCAAGAGACCCAGTACTTC. V and J are TRBV11-2 and TRBJ2-5; D gene unclear. Germline-derived CDR1 and CDR2 are SGHAT and FQNNGV. The CDR3 extends over 13 amino acids. The V and J ends lost 5 bases and 1 base respectively, with 8 bases between them.